The clone carrying this T cell receptor beta chain occurred a few times. Its specificity is not known. Germline CDR1 SNHLY, CDR2 FYNNEI. CDR3 length: 11 amino acids. V lost 7 bases, J lost 5 bases, and 6 bases lay in between. This entry comes from a study of response to subunit inactivated influenza vaccine. Whole-study results and caveats: That few new T cells are recruited by each seasonal influenza vaccination was the authors' suggestion.

One entry per CDR3 protein results from TCRdb running MiXCR on the RT-PCR reads. The data contain roughly 780,000 distinct CDR3 sequences, around 20% of them singletons. The input for sequencing was PBMCs from blood, taken around 5 days after vaccination. This chain uses TRBV2 with TRBJ2-1; D ambiguous. This TCR was sampled from a man aged 45-60 years who received an inactivated influenza vaccine. CDR3 DNA: TGTGCCAGCAAAGTGGACAATGAGCAGTTCTTC. It codes for CASKVDNEQFF.